This passage covers 18 T cell receptor beta chains from one sample sequenced in a study of blood T cell repertoires in COVID-19. Produced via immunoSEQ multiplex PCR; TCRdb's table is partial and in-frame only. This table holds under 250,000 clones, around 86% found once. The sequencing input was peripheral blood. The receptors stem from a woman in her 70s with active or convalescent COVID-19.

The chain couples TRBV7-2 to TRBJ2-3, with TRBD2 identical over 8 bases. The germline CDR1 and CDR2 sequences are SGHTA and FQGNSA. The CDR3 sequence is 15 residues long. V lost 4 bases to trimming and J lost 2 bases; unmatched junction nucleotides: 5. This chain's CDR3 is CASSSSGGYTDTQYF. The CDR3 bases are TGTGCCAGCAGCTCCAGCGGGGGCTACACAGATACGCAGTATTTT.

The chain is built from TRBV6-5 and TRBJ1-3; unclear D gene. This CDR3 comprises 13 residues. Germline CDR1 is MNHEY and CDR2 is SVGAGI. The germline V and J ends were trimmed by 3 bases and 2 bases, with 5 bases remaining between them. The CDR3 here is CASSYIAGNTIYF. CDR3 in DNA: TGTGCCAGCAGTTATATAGCTGGAAACACCATATATTTT.

The chain links TRBV9 to TRBJ2-7; 8 positions agree with TRBD2. CDR3 length equals 15 residues. The V segment lost 0 bases and the J segment 2 bases; nucleotides outside the gene matches: 4. CDR1 SGDLS and CDR2 YYNGEE come from the germline V gene. CDR3 in DNA: TGTGCCAGCAGCGTAGGTGATAGCGGGGCCTACGAGCAGTACTTC. This gives the protein CASSVGDSGAYEQYF.

The rearrangement uses TRBV19 and TRBJ1-1; D is perhaps TRBD1 (5 bases). The V end was cut by 3 bases, the J end by 4 bases, with 12 bases between. Germline V gene data show CDR1 as LNHDA and CDR2 as SQIVND (reference sequence). CDR3 length: 14 residues. The chain's CDR3 is CASSITGRGTEAFF. CDR3 bases: TGTGCCAGTAGTATCACAGGTCGCGGCACTGAAGCTTTCTTT.

This chain joins TRBV3-1 (or the pseudogene TRBV3-2) and TRBJ1-6; D is uncertain. This CDR3 comprises 13 residues. Per germline, CDR1 LGHDT and CDR2 YNNKEL (reference sequence). Between the trimmed V and J ends, which lost 2 bases and 9 bases, there was a span of 8 bases. The DNA of the CDR3 is TGTGCCAGCAGCCAACCTCCAGGTTCACCCCTCCACTTT. Its protein is CASSQPPGSPLHF.

This chain connects TRBV19 to TRBJ1-1; 12 bases are a match to TRBD1. The V gene end was trimmed by 8 bases and the J gene end by 4 bases; junction bases not matched to a gene: 11. The CDR3 is 16 residues long. CDR1 and CDR2 from the germline V gene are LNHDA and SQIVND (reference sequence). CDR3 region: CASSGTGGSLATEAFF. The CDR3 nucleotides are TGTGCCAGTTCCGGGACAGGGGGCTCGCTGGCCACTGAAGCTTTCTTT.

This chain links TRBV18 with TRBJ1-5; 9 nucleotides align to TRBD1. V dropped 4 bases and J dropped 0; count of bases not matched to a gene: 4. The germline gives CDR1 KGHSH, CDR2 LQKENI. This CDR3 is 16 amino acids long. CDR3 sequence reads: CASSLTGGNSNQPQHF. CDR3 DNA sequence: TGTGCCAGCTCACTGACAGGGGGGAATAGCAATCAGCCCCAGCATTTT.

The J gene is TRBJ1-5, the V gene TRBV19; D remains unclear. The V gene's germline CDR1 is LNHDA and CDR2 SQIVND (reference sequence). The CDR3 is made up of 16 amino acids. Trimming took 5 bases from V and 2 from J, leaving 16 bases between them. The CDR3 loop is CASSLGGGKGNQPQHF. The CDR3 DNA follows: TGTGCCAGTAGTTTGGGAGGTGGAAAGGGCAATCAGCCCCAGCATTTT.

The CDR3 DNA is TGCGCCAGCAGCCAACCAGGGGGCGCAATGTACGAGCAGTACTTC. Its translation is CASSQPGGAMYEQYF. The rearrangement joins TRBV4-1 to TRBJ2-7; 8 bases are a match to TRBD1. The junction had 7 bases not matched to a gene; V was cut back by 2 bases and J by 4 bases. The germline gives CDR1 MGHRA, CDR2 YSYEKL. The length of the CDR3 is 15 residues.

The chain joins TRBV9 to TRBJ2-5; D remains ambiguous. Deletions cut 3 bases from V and 3 bases from J, with 18 bases between. Germline V gene sequence: CDR1 SGDLS, CDR2 YYNGEE. The CDR3 runs to 16 residues. The CDR3 DNA reads as TGTGCCAGCAGCGCCTTACACCCCCTCCACAAAGAGACCCAGTACTTC. This codes for CASSALHPLHKETQYF. The whole variable domain, filled in from reference TRBV9 and TRBJ2-5, reads DSGVTQTPKHLITATGQRVTLRCSPRSGDLSVYWYQQSLDQGLQFLIQYYNGEERAKGNILERFSAQQFPDLHSELNLSSLELGDSALYFCASSALHPLHKETQYFGPGTRLLVL.

This clone occurred once. This sequence joins TRBV4-1 and TRBJ2-4; possibly TRBD2 for D (5 bases). CDR3 size: 16 residues. V was clipped by 4 bases and J by 1 base, with 14 bases between them. Germline V lookup: CDR1 MGHRA, CDR2 YSYEKL. CDR3 DNA: TGCGCCAGCAGCCCCTTGGGGAGCGGCGCCAAAAACATTCAGTACTTC. Its protein product is CASSPLGSGAKNIQYF.

CDR3 in amino acids: CASSSIGQGATDTQYF. In DNA, the CDR3 is TGTGCCAGCAGCTCTATAGGCCAGGGGGCAACAGATACGCAGTATTTT. V and J are TRBV7-2 and TRBJ2-3; TRBD1 aligns across 8 bases. The V segment lost 4 bases and the J segment 3 bases; nucleotides outside the gene matches: 9. The CDR3 is 16 residues long. Germline V lookup: CDR1 SGHTA, CDR2 FQGNSA.

This chain joins TRBV4-1 and TRBJ1-6; D may be TRBD1 (5 bases). The CDR3 contains 14 residues. V was clipped by 7 bases and J by 3 bases, with 10 bases between them. Germline values: CDR1 MGHRA, CDR2 YSYEKL. CDR3 sequence (DNA): TGCGCCAGCACCAGGGACTTCTATAATTCACCCCTCCACTTT. Translated, it gives CASTRDFYNSPLHF.

V gene TRBV19 combines with J gene TRBJ2-3; D remains ambiguous. This CDR3 contains 11 residues. Germline V CDR1 and CDR2: LNHDA, SQIVND (reference sequence). Trimming pared 4 bases from V and 5 bases from J, leaving 4 bases between. The CDR3 region is CASSTRDTQYF. The CDR3 region has the DNA TGTGCCAGTAGTACCAGAGATACGCAGTATTTT. The whole variable domain, remainder taken from reference TRBV19 and TRBJ2-3, is DGGITQSPKYLFRKEGQNVTLSCEQNLNHDAMYWYRQDPGQGLRLIYYSQIVNDFQKGDIAEGYSVSREKKESFPLTVTSAQKNPTAFYLCASSTRDTQYFGPGTRLTVL.

The chain employs TRBV11-2 and TRBJ1-3; D might be TRBD1 (5 bases). Germline-derived CDR1 and CDR2 are SGHAT and FQNNGV. This CDR3 has 16 amino acids. Trimming cost V 4 bases and J 5 bases, with 18 bases left between them. The CDR3 sequence: CASSSLSGAVRNTIYF. The CDR3 coding sequence is TGTGCCAGCAGCTCTCTAAGCGGGGCAGTCAGAAACACCATATATTTT.

The V and J genes are TRBV7-2 and TRBJ1-1, with D possibly matching TRBD1 (6 bases). Trimming took 2 bases from V and 5 from J, leaving 12 bases between them. Germline V gives CDR1 SGHTA, CDR2 FQGNSA. This CDR3 has 14 amino acids. DNA for the CDR3: TGTGCCAGCAGCTTATACAGGGATCGGACTGAAGCTTTCTTT. Translating gives CASSLYRDRTEAFF.

CDR3 sequence reads: CASSLSLSTEAFF. Here the CDR3 DNA reads TGTGCCAGCAGCTTAAGTCTGAGTACTGAAGCTTTCTTT. This chain joins TRBV7-9 and TRBJ1-1; D is uncertain. This CDR3 has 13 amino acids. Germline CDR1 reads SEHNR; CDR2 reads FQNEAQ (reference sequence). Trimming removed 2 bases from V and 5 bases from J, with 9 bases in between.

The J gene is TRBJ2-3, the V gene TRBV6-5; D not certain. The CDR3 extends over 12 amino acids. With 6 bases removed from V and 5 bases from J, the gap between germline ends came to 9 bases. Germline values: CDR1 MNHEY, CDR2 SVGAGI. CDR3 nucleotide sequence: TGTGCCAGCAGCCGCTTGAGAGATACGCAGTATTTT. Protein: CASSRLRDTQYF.